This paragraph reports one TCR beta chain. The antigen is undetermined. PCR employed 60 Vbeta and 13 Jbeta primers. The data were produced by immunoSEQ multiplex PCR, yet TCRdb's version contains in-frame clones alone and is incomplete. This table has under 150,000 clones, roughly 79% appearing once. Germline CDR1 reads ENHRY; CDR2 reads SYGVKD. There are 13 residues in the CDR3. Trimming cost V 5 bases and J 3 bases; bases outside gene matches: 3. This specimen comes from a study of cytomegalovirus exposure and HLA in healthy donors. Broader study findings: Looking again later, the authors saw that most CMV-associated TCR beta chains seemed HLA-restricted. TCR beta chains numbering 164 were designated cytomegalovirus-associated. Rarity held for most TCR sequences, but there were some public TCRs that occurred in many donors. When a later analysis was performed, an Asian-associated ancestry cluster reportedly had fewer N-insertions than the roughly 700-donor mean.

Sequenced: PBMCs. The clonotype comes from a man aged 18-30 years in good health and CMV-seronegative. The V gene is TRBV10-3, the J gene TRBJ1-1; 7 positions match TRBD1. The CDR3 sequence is CAISLGTDTEAFF. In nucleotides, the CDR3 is TGTGCCATCAGTCTGGGGACAGACACTGAAGCTTTCTTT.